This is a list of T cell receptor beta chains from one sample in a study of shared clonotypes between healthy human individuals. TCRdb keeps only in-frame clones here, not all; method: immunoSEQ multiplex PCR. There are fewer than 1.6 million clones in the sample; less than 99% occur only once, and 0.36% lies in the top ten. Sequences were obtained from naive CD4+ T cells sorted from blood. Source of these receptors: a man under 40 in good health. Both conserved end residues are part of each CDR3. D genes are given only for firm matches. Not all rows give a size; the values are once, few, many and, for expanded clones, a class.

V gene	J gene	clone size	D gene	CDR3 protein	CDR3 DNA
TRBV5-6	TRBJ2-3	.	.	CASSLVGTDTQYF	TGTGCCAGCAGCTTGGTGGGTACAGATACGCAGTATTTT
TRBV10-1	TRBJ2-7	.	.	CASSDPKRGSGNEQYF	TGCGCCAGCAGTGACCCCAAAAGAGGGAGTGGGAACGAGCAGTACTTC
TRBV30	TRBJ2-1	once	.	CAWSVGVRSSYNEQFF	TGTGCCTGGAGTGTAGGGGTGCGGAGCTCCTACAATGAGCAGTTCTTC
TRBV6-1	TRBJ2-7	.	.	CAGRKGTYEQYF	TGTGCCGGCCGTAAAGGAACCTACGAGCAGTACTTC
TRBV2	TRBJ2-3	.	.	CASSEYVKNTQYF	TGTGCCAGCAGTGAATACGTGAAAAATACGCAGTATTTT
TRBV11-2	TRBJ2-7	.	TRBD1	CASSLILDRGPYEQYF	TGTGCCAGCAGCTTAATTCTGGACAGGGGACCCTACGAGCAGTACTTC
TRBV10-1	TRBJ2-4	.	.	CASRNAGGRFIQYF	TGCGCCAGCAGAAACGCCGGTGGTCGTTTCATTCAGTACTTC
TRBV29-1	TRBJ2-5	.	.	CSVGVVQETQYF	TGCAGCGTGGGGGTAGTCCAAGAGACCCAGTACTTC
TRBV18	TRBJ2-7	.	TRBD2	CASSLGTSGSSYEQYF	TGTGCCAGCTCACTCGGGACTAGCGGGAGCTCCTACGAGCAGTACTTC
TRBV6-5	TRBJ2-1	once	TRBD1	CASKRSAGGHNEQFF	TGTGCCAGCAAAAGATCAGCAGGGGGCCACAATGAGCAGTTCTTC
TRBV2	TRBJ2-7	.	.	CASRDKAEQYF	TGTGCCAGCAGGGACAAAGCCGAGCAGTACTTC
TRBV15	TRBJ1-5	.	.	CATSRDSRNQPQHF	TGTGCCACCAGCAGAGACAGCCGAAATCAGCCCCAGCATTTT
TRBV29-1	TRBJ2-5	.	.	CSGTSLSETQYF	TGCAGCGGGACCTCCCTTTCGGAGACCCAGTACTTC
TRBV5-4	TRBJ2-7	.	.	CASSFNGKNYEQYF	TGTGCCAGCAGCTTTAACGGGAAAAACTACGAGCAGTACTTC
TRBV25-1	TRBJ2-5	.	TRBD2	CASSRGGLMKTQYF	TGTGCCAGCAGCCGGGGGGGACTGATGAAGACCCAGTACTTC
TRBV7-2	TRBJ1-1	.	.	CASSPGQMNTEAFF	TGTGCCAGCAGCCCCGGACAGATGAACACTGAAGCTTTCTTT
TRBV6-1	TRBJ2-7	once	.	CASTSGGGRLYEQYF	TGTGCCAGCACCTCAGGAGGCGGAAGACTCTACGAGCAGTACTTC
TRBV28	TRBJ1-1	.	.	CAITGYTEAFF	TGTGCCATCACGGGTTACACTGAAGCTTTCTTT
TRBV5-1	TRBJ2-1	.	TRBD2	CASSVLSLAGGLTTSYNEQFF	TGCGCCAGCAGCGTACTGTCACTAGCGGGAGGGCTCACAACCTCCTACAATGAGCAGTTCTTC
TRBV14	TRBJ2-7	.	.	CASSAAALRGEQYF	TGTGCCAGCAGCGCCGCCGCGCTCCGAGGGGAGCAGTACTTC
TRBV15	TRBJ2-1	.	.	CATSRDRGSEQFF	TGTGCCACCAGCAGAGATCGGGGTAGTGAGCAGTTCTTC
TRBV9	TRBJ2-1	.	TRBD2	CASTRGGTSGRAYNEQFF	TGTGCCAGCACAAGAGGGGGGACTAGCGGGAGGGCCTACAATGAGCAGTTCTTC
TRBV6-5	TRBJ1-4	once	.	CASSHGDREKLFF	TGTGCCAGCAGTCACGGGGACCGGGAAAAACTGTTTTTT
TRBV6-1	TRBJ1-2	.	.	CASSARSGQVYGYTF	TGTGCCAGCAGTGCTCGGTCGGGACAAGTCTATGGCTACACCTTC
TRBV18	TRBJ1-3	.	.	CASSPDPNTIYF	TGTGCCAGCTCACCGGACCCAAACACCATATATTTT
TRBV5-4	TRBJ1-1	.	.	CASSSPGLQNTEAFF	TGTGCCAGCAGCTCGCCGGGACTGCAGAACACTGAAGCTTTCTTT
TRBV6-1	TRBJ1-5	.	.	CASSEAPGANQPQHF	TGTGCCAGCAGTGAAGCGCCCGGGGCCAATCAGCCCCAGCATTTT
TRBV29-1	TRBJ1-2	.	.	CSATEGYTF	TGCAGCGCTACTGAGGGCTACACCTTC
TRBV27	TRBJ1-1	.	.	CASSRGHQNTEAFF	TGTGCCAGCAGTAGGGGACACCAGAACACTGAAGCTTTCTTT
TRBV7-2	TRBJ1-1	.	.	CASRLTGLTGDTEAFF	TGTGCCAGCAGACTGACAGGTCTTACTGGCGACACTGAAGCTTTCTTT
TRBV15	TRBJ2-1	.	TRBD1	CATSRESQGAGYNEQFF	TGTGCCACCAGCAGAGAGAGTCAGGGGGCGGGCTACAATGAGCAGTTCTTC
TRBV14	TRBJ2-5	.	.	CASSPMGGAVLETQYF	TGTGCCAGCAGCCCCATGGGGGGGGCAGTCTTGGAGACCCAGTACTTC
TRBV4-2	TRBJ1-2	.	TRBD1	CASSHGQGVDYYGYTF	TGTGCCAGCAGCCACGGACAGGGCGTTGATTACTATGGCTACACCTTC
TRBV6-5	TRBJ2-7	once	.	CASSYGGGVGLSEQYF	TGTGCCAGCAGTTACGGGGGAGGAGTAGGATTGTCCGAGCAGTACTTC
TRBV19	TRBJ1-5	.	.	CASRTGTGPNQPQHF	TGTGCCAGTAGAACCGGGACGGGGCCCAATCAGCCCCAGCATTTT
TRBV11-1	TRBJ2-3	.	TRBD1	CASSLGGTGAIYTQYF	TGTGCCAGCAGCTTAGGAGGGACAGGTGCCATATACACGCAGTATTTT
TRBV7-3	TRBJ2-3	.	.	CASSLSPGTDTQYF	TGTGCCAGCAGCTTAAGCCCGGGCACAGATACGCAGTATTTT
TRBV14	TRBJ2-7	.	.	CASRLAGSYEQYF	TGTGCCAGCAGACTAGCAGGGTCCTACGAGCAGTACTTC
TRBV7-2	TRBJ1-2	.	TRBD1	CASSPDGQGAGYTF	TGTGCCAGCAGCCCTGACGGACAGGGGGCTGGCTACACCTTC
TRBV18	TRBJ1-5	.	.	CASSPEVRGGLQHF	TGTGCCAGCTCACCAGAGGTTCGGGGAGGGCTCCAGCATTTT
TRBV4-3	TRBJ1-2	.	.	CASSQDLGYYGYTF	TGCGCCAGCAGCCAAGATCTCGGGTACTATGGCTACACCTTC
TRBV21-1	TRBJ2-1	.	.	CRSGPRHEQFF	TGTCGCTCGGGCCCCCGTCATGAGCAGTTCTTC
TRBV27	TRBJ2-7	.	TRBD1	CASSLNRGQGPEQYF	TGTGCCAGCAGTTTAAATAGGGGACAGGGCCCTGAGCAGTACTTC
TRBV27	TRBJ2-5	.	.	CASSLRGGGETQYF	TGTGCCAGCAGCTTAAGGGGGGGTGGGGAGACCCAGTACTTC
TRBV11-2	TRBJ1-5	.	.	CASSLAVNQPQHF	TGTGCCAGCAGCTTGGCCGTCAATCAGCCCCAGCATTTT
TRBV5-1	TRBJ2-5	.	.	CASSLGLAWGQETQYF	TGCGCCAGCAGCTTGGGGCTAGCATGGGGACAAGAGACCCAGTACTTC
TRBV5-1	TRBJ1-4	.	TRBD1	CASSGQGATNEKLFF	TGCGCCAGCAGCGGACAGGGGGCGACTAATGAAAAACTGTTTTTT
TRBV18	TRBJ2-7	.	TRBD2	CASSPYNQASGSLYEQYF	TGTGCCAGCTCACCTTACAACCAGGCAAGCGGGAGTCTATACGAGCAGTACTTC
TRBV5-1	TRBJ1-1	.	.	CASSLGVSTEAFF	TGCGCCAGCAGCTTGGGGGTCAGCACTGAAGCTTTCTTT
TRBV6-5	TRBJ2-7	.	.	CASSSSDLPTAEQYF	TGTGCCAGCAGTTCCTCCGACCTACCTACGGCCGAGCAGTACTTC
TRBV7-6	TRBJ2-1	.	TRBD2	CASSLSLAGVHEQFF	TGTGCCAGCAGCTTATCACTAGCGGGAGTCCATGAGCAGTTCTTC
TRBV29-1	TRBJ2-7	.	.	CSAKGQGSHEQYF	TGCAGCGCCAAAGGACAAGGGTCCCACGAGCAGTACTTC
TRBV6-5	TRBJ2-3	.	.	CASSLGTPVTDTQYF	TGTGCCAGCAGCCTCGGGACTCCCGTCACAGATACGCAGTATTTT
TRBV6-6	TRBJ1-3	.	.	CASMDSQAGNTIYF	TGTGCCAGTATGGACAGTCAGGCTGGAAACACCATATATTTT
TRBV27	TRBJ2-1	once	.	CASSSPGSPYNEQFF	TGTGCCAGCAGTTCCCCAGGGTCCCCCTACAATGAGCAGTTCTTC
TRBV6-6	TRBJ2-3	.	TRBD2	CASSPGLPIRTDTQYF	TGTGCCAGCAGTCCGGGACTACCGATTCGCACAGATACGCAGTATTTT
TRBV7-2	TRBJ1-1	.	.	CASSLVAVWNTEAFF	TGTGCCAGCAGCTTAGTAGCCGTCTGGAACACTGAAGCTTTCTTT